The 19 T cell receptor beta chains presented below share a single source sample, sequenced in a study of blood T cell repertoires in COVID-19. Libraries were prepared by immunoSEQ multiplex PCR; TCRdb keeps only in-frame clonotypes and omits some of them. The table includes approximately 170,000 clones, approximately 90% detected once. Source material: peripheral blood. These receptors originate from a woman aged 80 or over in a cohort sampled during active or convalescent COVID-19.

The V call is TRBV12-3 or TRBV12-4, the J call TRBJ1-5, with a tentative D call TRBD1 (6 bases). CDR3 length equals 12 residues. Between the trimmed V and J ends, which lost 6 bases and 7 bases, there was a span of 10 bases. CDR3 protein: CASRFRGQPQHF. The CDR3 region has the DNA TGTGCCAGCAGATTCAGGGGACAGCCCCAGCATTTT.

V and J are TRBV6-1 and TRBJ2-7; possible D gene TRBD2, 6 bases. CDR1 is MNHNS, CDR2 SASEGT, per germline. This CDR3 is 15 amino acids long. Trimming cost V 2 bases and J 2 bases, with 13 bases left between them. Here the CDR3 DNA reads TGTGCCAGCAGTGAATCCGGGGGTGGCACCTACGAGCAGTACGTC. Translated: CASSESGGGTYEQYV.

This chain uses TRBV18 with TRBJ2-7; TRBD2 aligns across 8 bases. Germline values: CDR1 KGHSH, CDR2 LQKENI. The CDR3 contains 14 residues. With V trimmed by 4 bases and J by 1 base, 3 bases remained unmatched. In DNA form, the CDR3 reads TGTGCCAGCTCACGTAGCGGGACGTCCTACGAGCAGTACGTC. Its protein product is CASSRSGTSYEQYV.

CDR3 region: CASSPPTGAETQYF. CDR3 coding DNA: TGTGCCAGCTCACCACCCACAGGGGCCGAGACCCAGTACTTC. The chain couples TRBV18 to TRBJ2-5, with 7 bases fitting TRBD1. CDR1 KGHSH and CDR2 LQKENI come from the germline V gene. Trimming at V came to 0 bases and at J to 5 bases, leaving 3 bases not matched to a gene. The CDR3 sequence is 14 residues long.

The chain couples TRBV6-2 or TRBV6-3 to TRBJ1-5; D is unclear. Looked up from germline, CDR1 is MNHEY and CDR2 is SVGEGT. The ends were cut back, 5 bases at V and 0 bases at J, with 8 bases in the middle. There are 14 residues in the CDR3. The CDR3 coding sequence is TGTGCCAGCAGTCAAACAAATAGCAATCAGCCCCAGCATTTT. Amino acid sequence: CASSQTNSNQPQHF.

V is TRBV11-2 and J is TRBJ2-2; no clear D gene. Germline CDR1 SGHAT, CDR2 FQNNGV. The V end lost 4 bases, the J end lost 0 bases, and 18 bases lay between the germline ends. The CDR3 sequence is 18 residues long. CDR3 region: CASSSVVVIKSNTGELFF. CDR3 in DNA: TGTGCCAGCAGCTCCGTAGTGGTTATCAAATCGAACACCGGGGAGCTGTTTTTT.

This clone was seen more than once but under ten times. The chain is built from TRBV6-6 and TRBJ2-1; D is unclear. Trimming took off 4 bases at V and 7 bases at J, with 8 bases between the two ends. This CDR3 region has 12 residues. The V gene's germline CDR1 is MNHNY and CDR2 SVGAGI (reference sequence). CDR3 sequence reads: CASSSLRNEQFF. CDR3 sequence (DNA): TGTGCCAGCAGTTCGCTCCGGAATGAGCAGTTCTTC.

This chain links TRBV5-1 with TRBJ2-3, with D perhaps TRBD1 (6 bases). The V gene lost 3 bases and the J gene lost 4 bases, with 12 bases spanning the gap. The germline V gene has CDR1 SGHRS and CDR2 YFSETQ. The CDR3 has 14 residues. CDR3 in amino acids: CASSSGTSSDTQYF. The CDR3 bases are TGCGCCAGCAGCTCTGGGACAAGCTCAGATACGCAGTATTTT.

CDR3 amino acids: CASGSSTGQETQYF. Written as DNA, the CDR3 is TGTGCTAGTGGTTCATCGACAGGACAAGAGACCCAGTACTTC. V gene TRBV12-5 combines with J gene TRBJ2-5; a possible D gene is TRBD1 (6 bases). The CDR3 sequence is 14 residues long. The V gene lost 4 bases and the J gene lost 2 bases, with 11 bases spanning the gap. CDR1 and CDR2 (germline): LGHNT, FRNRAP.

This chain uses TRBV14 with TRBJ2-5; TRBD2 matches at 11 bases. The ends lost 3 bases at V and 1 base at J; junction bases unmatched: 19. Per germline, CDR1 SGHDN and CDR2 FVKESK. The CDR3 is made up of 21 amino acids. The CDR3 DNA reads as TGTGCCAGCAGCCACCTAATTACCCCAAGGAATACTAGCGGGGGCCAAGAGACCCAGTACTTC. Protein sequence: CASSHLITPRNTSGGQETQYF.

The CDR3 coding sequence is TGTGCCAGCAGTTCCTGGACAGGGGGAACTGAAGCTTTCTTT. Translation: CASSSWTGGTEAFF. The V call is TRBV6-5, the J call TRBJ1-1; TRBD1 matches at 10 bases. In germline, CDR1 is MNHEY, CDR2 SVGAGI. The CDR3 extends over 14 amino acids. The J segment lost 5 bases and the V segment lost 4 bases, leaving 4 bases of the junction unmatched.

The chain uses TRBV5-1 and TRBJ2-2, with 7 bases fitting TRBD1. This CDR3 has 13 amino acids. Germline V gives CDR1 SGHRS, CDR2 YFSETQ. Trimming cost V 7 bases and J 5 bases; bases outside gene matches: 5. CDR3 DNA sequence: TGCGCCAGCGGGACAGAAATTACCGGGGAGCTGTTTTTT. This translates into CASGTEITGELFF.

The chain links TRBV6-5 to TRBJ1-5; D may be TRBD1 (5 bases). CDR1 and CDR2 from the germline V gene are MNHEY and SVGAGI. CDR3 length equals 15 residues. Trimming removed 5 bases from V and 0 bases from J, with 11 bases in between. CDR3 bases: TGTGCCAGCAGTCTCTCGACAGATAGCAATCAGCCCCAGCATTTT. Protein product: CASSLSTDSNQPQHF.

The genes are TRBV19 and TRBJ1-1; 7 bases are a match to TRBD1. Germline trimming cut 5 bases from V and 11 bases from J; bases unmatched to any gene: 8. In germline, CDR1 is LNHDA, CDR2 SQIVND (reference sequence). The CDR3 spans 12 residues. The CDR3 sequence is CASSHRGAVAFF. The CDR3 DNA reads TGTGCCAGTAGTCACAGGGGCGCTGTTGCTTTCTTT.

The V and J genes are TRBV5-6 and TRBJ2-1, with D maybe TRBD2 (6 bases). Germline-derived CDR1 and CDR2 are SGHDT and YYEEEE. This CDR3 spans 16 amino acids. Trimming removed 0 bases at V and 0 bases at J, with 10 bases between. CDR3 residues: CASSLVRGSSYNEQFF. As DNA, the CDR3 is TGTGCCAGCAGCTTGGTGCGGGGTAGCTCCTACAATGAGCAGTTCTTC. The full variable domain, in which reference TRBV5-6 and TRBJ2-1 provide the parts outside the CDR3, is DAGVTQSPTHLIKTRGQQVTLRCSPKSGHDTVSWYQQALGQGPQFIFQYYEEEERQRGNFPDRFSGHQFPNYSSELNVNALLLGDSALYLCASSLVRGSSYNEQFFGPGTRLTVL.

The chain couples TRBV7-2 to TRBJ1-3, with 9 bases matching TRBD1. This CDR3 region has 16 residues. Trimming at V came to 5 bases and at J to 0 bases, leaving 5 bases not matched to a gene. Germline CDR1 and CDR2: SGHTA and FQGNSA. The CDR3 loop reads CASSRDRAFSGNTIYF. CDR3 DNA: TGTGCCAGCAGCCGGGACAGGGCCTTCTCTGGAAACACCATATATTTT.

This clone was detected only once. The chain links TRBV11-3 to TRBJ2-7, with TRBD1 matching over 7 bases. The CDR3 is 14 amino acids. The V and J ends lost 5 bases and 7 bases, in that order; junction bases with no gene match: 11. Germline values: CDR1 SGHNT, CDR2 YENEEA. CDR3 amino acids: CASSRIDRAGEQYF. For the CDR3, the DNA is TGTGCCAGCAGCAGGATCGACAGGGCTGGGGAGCAGTACTTC.

The V and J genes are TRBV12-5 and TRBJ2-3; D is perhaps TRBD1 (5 bases). CDR1 is LGHNT and CDR2 is FRNRAP in the germline V gene. The ends were cut back, 0 bases at V and 3 bases at J, with 13 bases in the middle. This CDR3 contains 16 residues. This CDR3 is CASGLVQAGQTDTQYF. CDR3 coding DNA: TGTGCTAGTGGTTTGGTACAGGCAGGGCAAACAGATACGCAGTATTTT.

This chain uses TRBV19 with TRBJ1-1; D is unclear. CDR1 and CDR2 from the germline V gene are LNHDA and SQIVND (reference sequence). This CDR3 is 13 amino acids long. V was clipped by 5 bases and J by 1 base, with 8 bases between them. The CDR3 reads CASSGRGNTEAFF. DNA of the CDR3: TGTGCCAGTAGTGGCCGGGGGAACACTGAAGCTTTCTTT.